The T cell receptor beta chain under discussion was sequenced for a study of response to subunit inactivated influenza vaccine. TCRdb reanalysed the RT-PCR reads using MiXCR and keeps one entry per CDR3 protein. The table records hundreds of thousands of distinct CDR3 sequences, around 25% of them present only once. Study conclusions and caveats: Authors suggested few new T cells are recruited by each seasonal influenza vaccination.

A remark on this clonotype: Its antigen remains unknown.

The TCR was taken from a man between 45 and 60 years old who received an inactivated influenza vaccine. The specimen comprised CD4+ T cells sorted from PBMCs, sampled more than 4 days after vaccination.

In nucleotides, the CDR3 is TGTGCCAGCAGTACGGGGAGGAATCAGCCCCAGCATTTT. The encoded protein is CASSTGRNQPQHF. The J gene is TRBJ1-5, the V gene TRBV27; D is undetermined. CDR1 MNHEY and CDR2 SMNVEV come from the germline V gene (reference sequence). The CDR3 has 13 residues. V was trimmed by 5 bases and J by 4 bases, leaving 9 bases between them.